These 23 T cell receptor beta chains were all obtained from the same sample, sequenced in a study of Graves' ophthalmopathy and Graves' hyperthyroidism. RNA transcripts served as template for amplifying TCR beta CDR3 sequences. After a first-round RT-PCR with HTBI primers, a second-round multiplex PCR was run. TCRdb analysed the multiplex PCR reads with MiXCR anew, one entry per CDR3 protein. Here the sample spans 580,000 or so distinct CDR3 sequences, 35% to 40% being singletons. Sequencing was done on a sample of peripheral blood or thyroid tissue (not recorded which). Receptors were obtained from an adult man with Graves' hyperthyroidism.

This chain links TRBV4-1 with TRBJ1-1; D is possibly TRBD1 (5 bases). In germline, CDR1 is MGHRA, CDR2 YSYEKL. V was pared by 4 bases and J by 0 bases, with 15 bases between. This CDR3 comprises 16 residues. CDR3 amino acids: CASSPFGRGMNTEAFF. The CDR3 DNA is TGCGCCAGCAGCCCCTTTGGTAGGGGCATGAACACTGAAGCTTTCTTT.

For the CDR3, the DNA is TGCAGTGCTCGGGACAGGGTGCAAGAGACCCAGTACTTC. This encodes CSARDRVQETQYF. The chain employs TRBV20-1 and TRBJ2-5, with 9 bases fitting TRBD1. The germline gives CDR1 DFQATT, CDR2 SNEGSKA (reference sequence). The CDR3 is 13 amino acids. After removal of 5 bases from V and 2 bases from J, the junction contained 3 bases not matched to a gene.

This sequence joins TRBV6-6 and TRBJ2-2, with no clear D. Germline V gene data show CDR1 as MNHNY and CDR2 as SVGAGI (reference sequence). The CDR3 length is 16 residues. The germline V and J ends were trimmed by 5 bases and 0 bases, with 13 bases remaining between them. The CDR3 sequence is CASSLQETPNTGELFF. The CDR3 region has the DNA TGTGCCAGCAGTCTCCAAGAGACCCCGAACACCGGGGAGCTGTTTTTT.

This clonotype was seen only a few times. The CDR3, as DNA: TGTGCCAGCACCCCGGGGCAGGGATGGGGGAACACTGAAGCTTTCTTT. Translating gives CASTPGQGWGNTEAFF. This sequence joins TRBV6-1 and TRBJ1-1; the D gene is possibly TRBD1 (5 bases). Looked up from germline, CDR1 is MNHNS and CDR2 is SASEGT. The V end lost 7 bases, the J end lost 1 base, and 19 bases lay between the germline ends. The CDR3 has 16 residues.

This clonotype was seen many times. This chain joins TRBV7-9 and TRBJ1-2; weak D call: TRBD1 (5 bases). The germline gives CDR1 SEHNR, CDR2 FQNEAQ (reference sequence). The germline V and J ends were trimmed by 1 base and 8 bases, with 17 bases remaining between them. This CDR3 has 15 amino acids. The CDR3 loop reads CASSLVSSGDPGYTF. The CDR3 DNA reads TGTGCCAGCAGCTTAGTCAGCAGCGGGGACCCCGGCTACACCTTC. Full variable domain (outside the CDR3, taken from reference TRBV7-9 and TRBJ1-2): DTGVSQNPRHKITKRGQNVTFRCDPISEHNRLYWYRQTLGQGPEFLTYFQNEAQLEKSRLLSDRFSAERPKGSFSTLEIQRTEQGDSAMYLCASSLVSSGDPGYTFGSGTRLTVV.

The chain links TRBV29-1 to TRBJ1-2; TRBD1 is a possible D gene (5 bases). V lost 4 bases and J lost 4, with 16 bases in between. This CDR3 contains 14 residues. In germline, CDR1 is SQVTM, CDR2 ANQGSEA. The CDR3 nucleotides read TGCAGCGTTGCGTATCAGGGTATCGCCTATGGCTACACCTTC. This sequence encodes CSVAYQGIAYGYTF. Complete variable domain (other parts from reference TRBV29-1 and TRBJ1-2): SAVISQKPSRDICQRGTSLTIQCQVDSQVTMMFWYRQQPGQSLTLIATANQGSEATYESGFVIDKFPISRPNLTFSTLTVSNMSPEDSSIYLCSVAYQGIAYGYTFGSGTRLTVV.

This clonotype was counted many times. This chain joins TRBV5-1 and TRBJ2-2; 7 bases match TRBD2. V gave up 2 bases and J gave up 2 bases; unmatched junction bases: 6. The V gene's germline CDR1 is SGHRS and CDR2 YFSETQ. The CDR3 consists of 16 residues. CDR3 loop: CASSFYPSGNTGELFF. The CDR3 DNA reads as TGCGCCAGCAGCTTTTATCCTAGCGGAAACACCGGGGAGCTGTTTTTT.

This clonotype was seen a few times. The chain recombines TRBV5-6 with TRBJ1-1; TRBD1 aligns across 8 bases. The CDR3 contains 12 residues. The germline CDR1 and CDR2 sequences are SGHDT and YYEEEE. The V and J ends lost 7 bases and 10 bases, in that order; junction bases with no gene match: 9. CDR3 residues: CASLGQESGAFF. DNA for the CDR3: TGTGCCAGCCTGGGACAGGAAAGTGGAGCTTTCTTT.

This clonotype has a count of ten or more. The genes are TRBV6-5 and TRBJ1-2; unclear D gene. Germline V gene data show CDR1 as MNHEY and CDR2 as SVGAGI. The ends were cut back, 3 bases at V and 3 bases at J, with 11 bases in the middle. The CDR3 sequence is 14 residues long. The CDR3 protein is CASSYQGPHYGYTF. In nucleotides, the CDR3 is TGTGCCAGCAGTTATCAAGGGCCTCACTATGGCTACACCTTC.

This clonotype was counted ten times or more. The chain recombines TRBV9 with TRBJ1-3; D perhaps matches TRBD1 (6 bases). Deletions cut 4 bases from V and 2 bases from J, with 16 bases between. This CDR3 is 16 amino acids long. CDR1 SGDLS and CDR2 YYNGEE come from the germline V gene. CDR3 DNA: TGTGCCAGCAGCCCACCCGGGACATGGGCTGGAAACACCATATATTTT. It codes for CASSPPGTWAGNTIYF.

For this clonotype: Because it lacks the conserved phenylalanine or tryptophan at the end, this CDR3 is likely a read error. The chain has TRBV19 and TRBJ2-2; 7 positions agree with TRBD1. V lost 5 bases to trimming and J lost 4 bases; unmatched junction nucleotides: 4. In germline, CDR1 is LNHDA, CDR2 SQIVND (reference sequence). This CDR3 region has 14 residues. Here the CDR3 DNA reads TGTGCCAGTAGTTCCACAGGGGTCACCGGGGAGCTGTTTCTT. Amino acid sequence: CASSSTGVTGELFL.

The chain joins TRBV13 to TRBJ1-2; TRBD1 matches 9 bases. Germline CDR1 and CDR2: PRHDT and FYEKMQ (reference sequence). This CDR3 is built from 16 residues. Trimming removed 4 bases from V and 3 bases from J; junction bases left unmatched: 9. CDR3 sequence (DNA): TGTGCCAGCAGCTCCCGGGACAGGGTGATTGACTATGGCTACACCTTC. Protein product: CASSSRDRVIDYGYTF. Drawing the rest from reference TRBV13 and TRBJ1-2, the complete variable domain is AAGVIQSPRHLIKEKRETATLKCYPIPRHDTVYWYQQGPGQDPQFLISFYEKMQSDKGSIPDRFSAQQFSDYHSELNMSSLELGDSALYFCASSSRDRVIDYGYTFGSGTRLTVV.

The V call is TRBV7-2, the J call TRBJ2-7; tentative D call: TRBD2 (6 bases). The CDR3 has 17 amino acids. Trimming removed 6 bases at V and 0 bases at J, with 21 bases between. Germline V gene data show CDR1 as SGHTA and CDR2 as FQGNSA. The CDR3 nucleotides are TGTGCCAGCAGTAACACGCTCGGCGGGGCCCTCTCCTACGAGCAGTACTTC. It encodes CASSNTLGGALSYEQYF.

The chain uses TRBV4-1 and TRBJ1-1; D is undetermined. V gave up 0 bases and J gave up 3 bases, with 11 bases separating them. Per germline, CDR1 MGHRA and CDR2 YSYEKL. The CDR3 is made up of 15 amino acids. The CDR3: CASSQEDQRDTEAFF. In DNA, the CDR3 is TGCGCCAGCAGCCAAGAGGACCAAAGGGACACTGAAGCTTTCTTT.

This clonotype was recorded many times. V usage is TRBV15 and J usage is TRBJ2-7, with TRBD1 matching 8 bases. Germline CDR1 reads LNHNV; CDR2 reads YYDKDF (reference sequence). The CDR3 consists of 13 residues. With 4 bases clipped from V and 5 bases from J, the junction kept 4 bases outside the gene matches. DNA for the CDR3: TGTGCCACCAGCACTCGACAGGGGCACGAGCAGTACTTC. It yields the protein CATSTRQGHEQYF.

This clonotype has ten or more counts. The chain recombines TRBV7-6 with TRBJ2-6, with D tentatively TRBD1 or TRBD2 (5 bases each). The germline gives CDR1 SGHVS, CDR2 FNYEAQ. The CDR3 is 18 residues long. Trimming removed 0 bases from V and 0 bases from J, with 12 bases in between. Here the CDR3 reads CASSLAGRQVSGANVLTF. DNA of the CDR3: TGTGCCAGCAGCTTAGCGGGACGGCAAGTCTCTGGGGCCAACGTCCTGACTTTC.

About this clonotype: A read error may explain this, as a much larger clone is one base away. V and J are TRBV11-2 and TRBJ1-2; D gene ambiguous. V was trimmed by 6 bases and J by 4 bases, leaving 6 bases between them. The V gene's germline CDR1 is SGHAT and CDR2 FQNNGV. This CDR3 region has 11 residues. CDR3 residues: CASRTFYGYTF. The CDR3, as DNA: TGTGCCAGCAGGACATTCTATGGCTACACCTTC.

This chain uses TRBV7-2 with TRBJ1-4; D perhaps matches TRBD1 (6 bases). The V end lost 1 base, the J end lost 7 bases, and 16 bases lay between the germline ends. CDR3 size: 16 residues. Germline values: CDR1 SGHTA, CDR2 FQGNSA. The CDR3 nucleotides read TGTGCCAGCAGCTTAGATCTTGGGGGCCGGGTTGAAAAACTGTTTTTT. Protein sequence: CASSLDLGGRVEKLFF.

This clonotype was seen more than once but under ten times. This chain connects TRBV3-1 to TRBJ1-2; D unclear. The germline V and J ends were trimmed by 2 bases and 4 bases, with 8 bases remaining between them. The CDR3 consists of 13 residues. From germline, CDR1 is LGHDT and CDR2 YNNKEL (reference sequence). CDR3 in DNA: TGTGCCAGCAGCCAAAGTCCGGTCTATGGCTACACCTTC. Encoded protein: CASSQSPVYGYTF.

This CDR3 reads CASSQDQWAGTYYEQYF. In nucleotides, the CDR3 is TGTGCCAGCAGCCAAGATCAATGGGCAGGGACCTACTACGAGCAGTACTTC. This chain uses TRBV3-1 with TRBJ2-7; D may correspond to TRBD1 or TRBD2 (5 bases each). Trimming took 0 bases from V and 3 from J, leaving 18 bases between them. The CDR3 is 17 residues long. Per the germline V gene, CDR1 is LGHDT and CDR2 is YNNKEL (reference sequence).

The chain carries TRBV24-1 and TRBJ2-5; D gene ambiguous. With 2 bases removed from V and 3 bases from J, the gap between germline ends came to 3 bases. In germline, CDR1 is KGHDR, CDR2 SFDVKD. CDR3 length equals 12 residues. The CDR3 sequence is CATSDSKETQYF. The CDR3 DNA reads as TGTGCCACCAGTGATTCCAAAGAGACCCAGTACTTC.

This clonotype turned up a few times. A much larger clone differs by one base, so this may be a read error. The V and J genes are TRBV20-1 and TRBJ1-1, with D uncertain. The length of the CDR3 is 11 residues. Germline V CDR1 and CDR2: DFQATT, SNEGSKA (reference sequence). Deletions cut 5 bases from V and 4 bases from J, with 8 bases between. The CDR3 loop is CSAWSSTEAFF. CDR3 sequence (DNA): TGCAGTGCTTGGTCGAGCACTGAAGCTTTCTTT.

Here the CDR3 reads CATSRTADQETQYF. CDR3 in DNA: TGTGCCACCAGCAGGACAGCTGACCAAGAGACCCAGTACTTC. The chain is built from TRBV15 and TRBJ2-5; possible D gene TRBD1, 5 bases. V shed 3 bases and J shed 0 bases, with 8 bases lying between them. The length of the CDR3 is 14 residues. CDR1 is LNHNV, CDR2 YYDKDF, per germline (reference sequence). Together with reference TRBV15 and TRBJ2-5, the CDR3 gives the full variable domain: DAMVIQNPRYQVTQFGKPVTLSCSQTLNHNVMYWYQQKSSQAPKLLFHYYDKDFNNEADTPDNFQSRRPNTSFCFLDIRSPGLGDTAMYLCATSRTADQETQYFGPGTRLLVL.